A single sample gave rise to the 14 T cell receptor beta chains below, sequenced in a study of identical twins. One entry per CDR3 protein, called by TCRdb with MiXCR from the 5' RACE reads. The sample holds some 500,000 distinct CDR3 sequences; 22% are singletons and the top ten take around 0.91%. These data were likewise used in another study, on T cells expressing NK-cell markers.

Material for sequencing was CD4+ T cells sorted from blood. The receptors shown here come from a woman in her late teens or twenties in good health.

The chain recombines TRBV5-1 with TRBJ1-1, with TRBD1 matching 11 bases. Germline-derived CDR1 and CDR2 are SGHRS and YFSETQ. The V segment lost 4 bases and the J segment 4 bases; nucleotides outside the gene matches: 6. The CDR3 runs 15 residues. The CDR3 loop is CASSGTGGKGTEAFF. DNA for the CDR3: TGCGCCAGCAGCGGGACAGGGGGTAAAGGCACTGAAGCTTTCTTT.

V gene TRBV20-1 combines with J gene TRBJ1-3; D not certain. In germline, CDR1 is DFQATT, CDR2 SNEGSKA (reference sequence). The V gene lost 4 bases and the J gene lost 0 bases, with 10 bases spanning the gap. The CDR3 is 14 residues long. The CDR3 coding sequence is TGCAGTGCTAAGGACTTCGGCTCTGGAAACACCATATATTTT. Translated: CSAKDFGSGNTIYF.

This clonotype was counted a few times. The chain couples TRBV5-1 to TRBJ2-3, with 7 bases fitting TRBD1. V trimming: 0 bases; J trimming: 4 bases; junction bases outside the gene matches: 2. CDR1 SGHRS and CDR2 YFSETQ come from the germline V gene. The CDR3 contains 14 residues. CDR3 in amino acids: CASSLGDSPDTQYF. The CDR3 DNA sequence: TGCGCCAGCAGCTTGGGGGACAGTCCAGATACGCAGTATTTT.

This clonotype was recorded a few times. The V and J genes are TRBV5-1 and TRBJ2-3; possibly TRBD2 for D (6 bases). Germline V gene sequence: CDR1 SGHRS, CDR2 YFSETQ. The CDR3 is 15 amino acids. V dropped 0 bases and J dropped 2 bases, with 10 bases sitting between them. The CDR3 DNA reads as TGCGCCAGCAGCTTGGCCCGGGACTCCACAGATACGCAGTATTTT. It specifies CASSLARDSTDTQYF.

The genes are TRBV29-1 and TRBJ2-3, with D perhaps matching TRBD2 (5 bases). Trimming stripped 1 base from V and 3 bases from J, with 11 bases between. Germline V lookup: CDR1 SQVTM, CDR2 ANQGSEA. The CDR3 spans 14 residues. CDR3 protein: CSVEGLAGTDTQYF. The DNA for the CDR3 is TGCAGCGTTGAAGGGCTAGCTGGGACAGATACGCAGTATTTT.

This clonotype was counted many times. The rearrangement joins TRBV6-1 to TRBJ1-2, with 8 bases lining up with TRBD1. The CDR3 length is 13 residues. Per germline, CDR1 MNHNS and CDR2 SASEGT. V lost 5 bases and J lost 4; bases outside the gene matches: 3. The CDR3 protein is CASSLTGAYGYTF. The CDR3 coding sequence is TGTGCCAGCAGTCTGACAGGGGCCTATGGCTACACCTTC.

V gene TRBV6-5 combines with J gene TRBJ1-1, with D uncertain. The germline gives CDR1 MNHEY, CDR2 SVGAGI. V was clipped by 1 base and J by 3 bases, with 9 bases between them. This CDR3 spans 14 amino acids. The CDR3, as DNA: TGTGCCAGCAGTTACTTTTCCCGATACACTGAAGCTTTCTTT. It is translated as CASSYFSRYTEAFF.

This clonotype was counted between two and nine times. The chain carries TRBV9 and TRBJ1-2, with TRBD1 identical over 10 bases. The length of the CDR3 is 11 residues. The germline V gene encodes CDR1 SGDLS and CDR2 YYNGEE. V lost 6 bases to trimming and J lost 10 bases; unmatched junction nucleotides: 3. In nucleotides, the CDR3 is TGTGCCAGCAAAGGGACAGGGGTCTACACCTTC. Its translation is CASKGTGVYTF. Variable domain in full (rest from reference TRBV9 and TRBJ1-2): DSGVTQTPKHLITATGQRVTLRCSPRSGDLSVYWYQQSLDQGLQFLIQYYNGEERAKGNILERFSAQQFPDLHSELNLSSLELGDSALYFCASKGTGVYTFGSGTRLTVV.

This clonotype was counted a few times. The CDR3 DNA is TGTGCCAGCAGTTTCCTGTCAGGGGGAGAGACCCAGTACTTC. Translation gives CASSFLSGGETQYF. The chain combines TRBV6-5 with TRBJ2-5; TRBD1 aligns across 7 bases. The CDR3 covers 14 residues. The junction had 6 bases not matched to a gene; V was cut back by 4 bases and J by 4 bases. Germline V gene sequence: CDR1 MNHEY, CDR2 SVGAGI.

This clonotype was seen at least ten times. V and J are TRBV12-3 or TRBV12-4 and TRBJ2-2, with TRBD2 identical over 7 bases. The CDR3 spans 15 residues. V lost 5 bases, J lost 5 bases, and 8 bases stayed unmatched. The CDR3 region has the DNA TGTGCCAGCAGTCCCCAGGGAGGGCGGACCGGGGAGCTGTTTTTT. Its protein product is CASSPQGGRTGELFF.

CDR3 in DNA: TGCAGCGTTGTCGCACCTTCTCCACCTCATAGTCACACAGATACGCAGTATTTT. This encodes CSVVAPSPPHSHTDTQYF. This chain links TRBV29-1 with TRBJ2-3; the D is unclear. This CDR3 spans 18 amino acids. Germline-derived CDR1 and CDR2 are SQVTM and ANQGSEA. V lost 4 bases and J lost 2, with 25 bases in between.

This clonotype occurred a few times. This chain links TRBV5-1 with TRBJ2-3; 9 nucleotides agree with TRBD2. V was clipped by 0 bases and J by 0 bases; unmatched bases: 5. The germline V gene has CDR1 SGHRS and CDR2 YFSETQ. The CDR3 extends over 17 amino acids. The DNA for the CDR3 is TGCGCCAGCAGCTTGGCGTCTAGCGGGGCGAGCACAGATACGCAGTATTTT. This translates into CASSLASSGASTDTQYF.

There are a few counts of this clonotype. The chain links TRBV5-1 to TRBJ2-7, with 7 nucleotides matching TRBD1. Germline CDR1 and CDR2: SGHRS and YFSETQ. The CDR3 consists of 14 residues. The V segment lost 4 bases and the J segment 1 base; nucleotides outside the gene matches: 5. The DNA of the CDR3 is TGCGCCAGCAGCCCTCCGGGACAGTCCTACGAGCAGTACTTC. It encodes CASSPPGQSYEQYF.

The genes are TRBV18 and TRBJ2-7, with 7 bases matching TRBD1. V shed 1 base, J shed 7 bases, and the junction held 13 bases outside the gene matches. The CDR3 is made up of 16 amino acids. From germline, CDR1 is KGHSH and CDR2 LQKENI. The CDR3 loop is CASSPHQKGASGEQYF. The CDR3 bases are TGTGCCAGCTCACCACATCAAAAGGGGGCCTCGGGGGAGCAGTACTTC.